These 2 T cell receptor beta chains were all obtained from the same sample, sequenced in a study of blood T cell repertoires in COVID-19. The assay was immunoSEQ multiplex PCR, and TCRdb's table has in-frame clones only and misses some. The table lists a few hundred thousand clones, more than 75% of them singletons, with roughly 1% in the top ten. Sequenced: PBMCs or T cells enriched from blood (not recorded which). The receptors were sampled from a woman in her 30s who had recovered from COVID-19.

The sample holds a few counts of this clone. The V call is TRBV4-3, the J call TRBJ2-2; weak D call: TRBD1 (6 bases). CDR3 length equals 14 residues. Looked up from germline, CDR1 is LGHNA and CDR2 is YSLEER. V was cut by 4 bases and J by 4 bases, with 10 bases left in between. The DNA for the CDR3 is TGCGCCAGCAGCCCCGGGACAACCACCGGGGAGCTGTTTTTT. Amino acid sequence: CASSPGTTTGELFF.

This clone showed up just once. The chain couples TRBV5-8 to TRBJ2-1; D remains ambiguous. This CDR3 comprises 15 residues. V lost 4 bases and J 2 bases, leaving 13 bases between the germline ends. In germline, CDR1 is SGHTS, CDR2 YDEGEE. This chain's CDR3 is CASSRPWAAYNEQFF. The DNA of the CDR3 is TGTGCCAGCAGCAGGCCTTGGGCAGCCTACAATGAGCAGTTCTTC.